One sample yielded the 13 T cell receptor beta chains listed below, sequenced in a study of blood T cell repertoires in COVID-19. The protocol was immunoSEQ multiplex PCR, while the TCRdb copy is restricted to in-frame clones and leaves out a portion. The sample lists approximately 250,000 clones; approximately 88% were seen once. Sequenced: peripheral blood. Every receptor here comes from a woman in her sixties or seventies with COVID-19, enrolled during active disease.

The chain uses TRBV7-9 and TRBJ1-5; D is unresolved. V shed 3 bases and J shed 2 bases, with 8 bases lying between them. CDR1 and CDR2 from the germline V gene are SEHNR and FQNEAQ (reference sequence). CDR3 length: 14 residues. CDR3 protein: CASSFRRCNQPQHF. Here the CDR3 DNA reads TGTGCCAGCAGCTTCCGGAGATGCAATCAGCCCCAGCATTTT.

V is TRBV10-3 and J is TRBJ2-7, with TRBD2 identical over 7 bases. Germline V lookup: CDR1 ENHRY, CDR2 SYGVKD. This CDR3 comprises 15 residues. Germline trimming cut 0 bases from V and 0 bases from J; bases unmatched to any gene: 2. The CDR3 bases are TGTGCCATCAGTGAGTCGGGGGGGAGCTCCTACGAGCAGTACTTC. Protein sequence: CAISESGGSSYEQYF.

The J gene is TRBJ2-2, the V gene TRBV5-1; D perhaps matches TRBD2 (5 bases). The CDR3 runs 14 residues. The ends were cut back, 4 bases at V and 0 bases at J, with 7 bases in the middle. The germline V gene encodes CDR1 SGHRS and CDR2 YFSETQ. CDR3 region: CASSPDSNTGELFF. The DNA of the CDR3 is TGCGCCAGCAGCCCGGACTCGAACACCGGGGAGCTGTTTTTT.

The J gene is TRBJ1-1, the V gene TRBV18; 10 nucleotides line up with TRBD1. The CDR3 sequence is 16 residues long. J lost 5 bases, V lost 2 bases, and 8 bases had no gene match. CDR1 and CDR2 (germline): KGHSH, LQKENI. The CDR3 nucleotides are TGTGCCAGCTCACCAAAACAACGGACAGGGGGGACTGAAGCTTTCTTT. Its translation is CASSPKQRTGGTEAFF.

V and J are TRBV11-2 and TRBJ2-3; TRBD2 agrees at 8 bases. CDR1 and CDR2 (germline): SGHAT, FQNNGV. CDR3 length: 14 residues. V gave up 0 bases and J gave up 8 bases; unmatched junction bases: 4. The CDR3 loop reads CASSLDRTSFTQYF. CDR3 bases: TGTGCCAGCAGCTTAGATCGGACTAGCTTTACGCAGTATTTT.

CDR3 sequence (DNA): TGTGCCAGCAGCCTCGGAACGGGGAGGAACACTGAAGCTTTCTTT. It encodes CASSLGTGRNTEAFF. The V and J genes are TRBV7-9 and TRBJ1-1; D gene uncertain. The CDR3 runs to 15 residues. Germline CDR1 SEHNR, CDR2 FQNEAQ (reference sequence). V lost 5 bases, J lost 1 base, and 14 bases lay in between.

This clone was seen a handful of times. V usage is TRBV30 and J usage is TRBJ1-3; D possibly corresponds to TRBD1 (6 bases). This CDR3 region has 15 residues. Germline loops: CDR1 GTSNPN, CDR2 SVGIG (reference sequence). Trimming removed 0 bases from V and 0 bases from J, with 9 bases in between. The CDR3 sequence: CAWSVRRGSGNTIYF. The DNA of the CDR3 is TGTGCCTGGAGTGTACGCAGGGGCTCTGGAAACACCATATATTTT.

This chain joins TRBV19 and TRBJ2-6; 8 bases are shared with TRBD1. This CDR3 has 17 residues. The ends lost 4 bases at V and 0 bases at J; junction bases unmatched: 5. Germline V lookup: CDR1 LNHDA, CDR2 SQIVND (reference sequence). For the CDR3, the DNA is TGTGCCAGTAGTACGACAGGGGTCGACTCTGGGGCCAACGTCCTGACTTTC. Protein sequence: CASSTTGVDSGANVLTF.

The chain uses TRBV5-1 and TRBJ1-4; 8 bases match TRBD1. After removal of 6 bases from V and 10 bases from J, the junction contained 2 bases not matched to a gene. This CDR3 is 11 amino acids long. Germline V lookup: CDR1 SGHRS, CDR2 YFSETQ. The CDR3 loop reads CASTTGGKLFF. As DNA, the CDR3 is TGCGCCAGCACCACAGGGGGAAAACTGTTTTTT.

This clone came up once. The V call is TRBV6-5, the J call TRBJ2-2; 7 bases line up with TRBD2. The junction had 10 bases not matched to a gene; V was cut back by 7 bases and J by 5 bases. From germline, CDR1 is MNHEY and CDR2 SVGAGI. The CDR3 has 15 residues. CDR3 DNA sequence: TGTGCCAGCACGGGTTTAGGGAGGGGAACCGGGGAGCTGTTTTTT. This translates into CASTGLGRGTGELFF.

CDR3 in DNA: TGTGCCAGCAGCTTAGCGGTAGGAGGCACTAATGAAAAACTGTTTTTT. Its protein product is CASSLAVGGTNEKLFF. The genes are TRBV7-9 and TRBJ1-4; no reliable D call. The length of the CDR3 is 16 residues. Germline CDR1 reads SEHNR; CDR2 reads FQNEAQ (reference sequence). V shed 0 bases and J shed 2 bases, with 10 bases lying between them. The entire variable domain, with the rest obtained from reference TRBV7-9 and TRBJ1-4, is as follows: DTGVSQNPRHKITKRGQNVTFRCDPISEHNRLYWYRQTLGQGPEFLTYFQNEAQLEKSRLLSDRFSAERPKGSFSTLEIQRTEQGDSAMYLCASSLAVGGTNEKLFFGSGTQLSVL.

The chain couples TRBV11-2 to TRBJ1-6, with unresolved D. The CDR3 contains 15 residues. Germline V gives CDR1 SGHAT, CDR2 FQNNGV. Trimming shortened V by 3 bases and J by 8 bases, and 14 bases separated the two germline ends. CDR3 coding DNA: TGTGCCAGCAGCTTCGCGGGCCCTCGTTATTCACCCCTCCACTTT. Encoded protein: CASSFAGPRYSPLHF.

This chain joins TRBV18 and TRBJ2-5; 8 bases agree with TRBD1. Per the germline V gene, CDR1 is KGHSH and CDR2 is LQKENI. The CDR3 spans 15 residues. J lost 5 bases, V lost 6 bases, and 11 bases had no gene match. CDR3 nucleotide sequence: TGTGCCAGCTCGGCTTCGGACAGGGATGGGGAGACCCAGTACTTC. As protein: CASSASDRDGETQYF.